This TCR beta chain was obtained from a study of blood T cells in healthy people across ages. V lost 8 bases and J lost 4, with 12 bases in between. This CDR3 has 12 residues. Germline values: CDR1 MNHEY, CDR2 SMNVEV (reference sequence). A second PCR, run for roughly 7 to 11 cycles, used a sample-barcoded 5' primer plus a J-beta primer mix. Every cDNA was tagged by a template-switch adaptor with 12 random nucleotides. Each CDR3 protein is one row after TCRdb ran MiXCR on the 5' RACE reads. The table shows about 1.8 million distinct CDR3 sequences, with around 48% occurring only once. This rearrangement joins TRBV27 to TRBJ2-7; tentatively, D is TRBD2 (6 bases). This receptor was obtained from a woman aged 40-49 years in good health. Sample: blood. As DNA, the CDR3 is TGTGCCAGCGGCAATGGGGGGTACGAGCAGTACTTC. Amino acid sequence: CASGNGGYEQYF.